Here is one TCR beta chain with its context. What it recognizes is unknown. This table comes from immunoSEQ multiplex PCR, and its TCRdb copy is limited to in-frame clones, with some not included. The sample consists of over 15,000 clones, around 81% of them appearing once. This CDR3 region has 15 residues. Germline trimming cut 5 bases from V and 3 bases from J; bases unmatched to any gene: 8. Per the germline V gene, CDR1 is KGHSH and CDR2 is LQKENI. This specimen comes from a study of PD-1 blockade in mismatch repair-deficient tumors. Study at large: Patients had fewer than 15 mismatch repair-deficient cancer types and were previously treated and progressing. General study points: Rapid post-treatment expansion, then contraction, generally preceding radiologic response, marked tumor-resident clones.

Every patient had mismatch repair deficiency by PCR or immunohistochemistry. The TCR-sequenced patients were a few responders to pembrolizumab. This receptor was identified in an adult with mismatch repair-deficient cancer. The sequencing used PBMCs, collected 4 weeks after starting pembrolizumab. This rearrangement joins TRBV18 to TRBJ2-3; TRBD1 matches at 7 bases. The CDR3 spells CASSSRQGETDTQYF. The CDR3 bases are TGTGCCAGCTCAAGCCGCCAGGGGGAAACAGATACGCAGTATTTT.